These 13 T cell receptor beta chains share one sample of origin, sequenced in a study of cytomegalovirus exposure and HLA in healthy donors. Sequenced by immunoSEQ multiplex PCR; TCRdb stores in-frame clones only, minus some. The table lists 150,000 to 160,000 clones, approximately 86% of them singletons, with 20% to 25% in the top ten. Sequencing was carried out using PBMCs. Receptor source: a young man in good health and CMV-seropositive.

The rearrangement links TRBV5-1 to TRBJ2-3, with 10 bases aligning to TRBD2. CDR1 and CDR2 from the germline V gene are SGHRS and YFSETQ. The CDR3 has 15 amino acids. V gave up 6 bases and J gave up 2 bases; unmatched junction bases: 6. The CDR3 region is CASKTSGVFTDTQYF. The CDR3 coding sequence is TGCGCCAGCAAAACTAGCGGGGTTTTCACAGATACGCAGTATTTT.

On this clone itself: The sample has other DNA sequences that encode this CDR3 too. This chain joins TRBV9 and TRBJ2-7; 7 nucleotides line up with TRBD2. The J segment lost 6 bases and the V segment lost 0 bases, leaving 3 bases of the junction unmatched. From germline, CDR1 is SGDLS and CDR2 YYNGEE. The CDR3 has 13 residues. CDR3 protein: CASSVGGGTEQYF. For the CDR3, the DNA is TGTGCCAGCAGCGTAGGGGGGGGAACCGAGCAGTACTTC.

The V gene is TRBV7-6, the J gene TRBJ1-1, with D possibly matching TRBD1 (5 bases). This CDR3 contains 14 residues. The germline CDR1 and CDR2 sequences are SGHVS and FNYEAQ. Trimming took off 6 bases at V and 5 bases at J, with 16 bases between the two ends. CDR3 protein: CASSPSGRGTEAFF. CDR3 DNA sequence: TGTGCCAGCAGTCCCTCGGGGCGGGGGACTGAAGCTTTCTTT.

The V and J genes are TRBV4-3 and TRBJ2-5; D gene uncertain. The CDR3 spans 13 residues. V dropped 4 bases and J dropped 3 bases, with 9 bases sitting between them. CDR1 is LGHNA and CDR2 is YSLEER in the germline V gene. CDR3 region: CASSRGLEETQYF. For the CDR3, the DNA is TGCGCCAGCAGCCGAGGCCTTGAAGAGACCCAGTACTTC.

This clone was recorded once. The chain is built from TRBV5-5 and TRBJ2-1, with TRBD2 matching 9 bases. V was clipped by 4 bases and J by 5 bases; unmatched bases: 13. Looked up from germline, CDR1 is SGHKS and CDR2 is YYEKEE (reference sequence). The length of the CDR3 is 17 residues. CDR3 sequence (DNA): TGTGCCAGCAGCCTAATAATGACTAGCGGCCTAGACAATGAGCAGTTCTTC. Its translation: CASSLIMTSGLDNEQFF.

This clone showed up many times. The rearrangement links TRBV7-2 to TRBJ1-2; no reliable D call. Germline loops: CDR1 SGHTA, CDR2 FQGNSA. The CDR3 consists of 13 residues. V lost 1 base and J 8 bases, leaving 11 bases between the germline ends. CDR3 in amino acids: CASSLGGMGGYTF. CDR3 in DNA: TGTGCCAGCAGCTTAGGAGGGATGGGAGGCTACACCTTC.

The chain recombines TRBV6-5 with TRBJ2-1, with D possibly matching TRBD2 (5 bases). CDR1 and CDR2 (germline): MNHEY, SVGAGI. Trimming cost V 7 bases and J 10 bases, with 14 bases left between them. This CDR3 region has 12 residues. The DNA of the CDR3 is TGTGCCAGCACCAATACCCGGAGGGAGCAGTTCTTC. Residues: CASTNTRREQFF.

DNA for the CDR3: TGTGCCAGTAGCCGGGGGGGGCCCGGAAACACCATATATTTT. As protein: CASSRGGPGNTIYF. The chain carries TRBV19 and TRBJ1-3; possible D gene TRBD1, 6 bases. The CDR3 is made up of 14 amino acids. The germline V gene has CDR1 LNHDA and CDR2 SQIVND (reference sequence). Trimming removed 6 bases at V and 4 bases at J, with 13 bases between.

The chain joins TRBV27 to TRBJ1-5, with TRBD1 matching over 11 bases. The V gene end was trimmed by 4 bases and the J gene end by 6 bases; junction bases not matched to a gene: 2. The CDR3 extends over 14 amino acids. Germline values: CDR1 MNHEY, CDR2 SMNVEV (reference sequence). The DNA of the CDR3 is TGTGCCAGCAGTTCCGGGACAGGGGGTCAGCCCCAGCATTTT. It specifies CASSSGTGGQPQHF.

The sample holds a few counts of this clone. V is TRBV19 and J is TRBJ1-1; maybe TRBD1 (5 bases). The ends were cut back, 10 bases at V and 1 base at J, with 16 bases in the middle. The CDR3 is 14 amino acids. CDR1 is LNHDA and CDR2 is SQIVND in the germline V gene (reference sequence). The CDR3 protein is CATAGGIRNTEAFF. The CDR3, as DNA: TGTGCCACGGCCGGGGGAATCCGGAACACTGAAGCTTTCTTT.

This rearrangement joins TRBV5-1 to TRBJ2-7, with 8 bases lining up with TRBD1. Germline CDR1 reads SGHRS; CDR2 reads YFSETQ. V lost 4 bases to trimming and J lost 0 bases; unmatched junction nucleotides: 3. The CDR3 runs 14 residues. CDR3 in DNA: TGCGCCAGCAGCAGGACAGGGACCTCCTACGAGCAGTACTTC. Protein: CASSRTGTSYEQYF.

This chain uses TRBV5-5 with TRBJ2-7; 8 positions agree with TRBD2. The V gene end was trimmed by 4 bases and the J gene end by 2 bases; junction bases not matched to a gene: 11. Germline assignment: CDR1 SGHKS and CDR2 YYEKEE (reference sequence). The CDR3 totals 16 residues. CDR3 sequence reads: CASSGVFGREAYEQYF. CDR3 nucleotides: TGTGCCAGCAGCGGGGTTTTCGGGCGGGAGGCCTACGAGCAGTACTTC.

The chain links TRBV11-2 to TRBJ2-3, with 13 bases fitting TRBD2. Looked up from germline, CDR1 is SGHAT and CDR2 is FQNNGV. The CDR3 loop spans 15 amino acids. The J segment lost 3 bases and the V segment lost 8 bases, leaving 5 bases of the junction unmatched. The DNA for the CDR3 is TGTGCCAGCGCACTAGCGGGGGGGCAGACAGATACGCAGTATTTT. The encoded protein is CASALAGGQTDTQYF.